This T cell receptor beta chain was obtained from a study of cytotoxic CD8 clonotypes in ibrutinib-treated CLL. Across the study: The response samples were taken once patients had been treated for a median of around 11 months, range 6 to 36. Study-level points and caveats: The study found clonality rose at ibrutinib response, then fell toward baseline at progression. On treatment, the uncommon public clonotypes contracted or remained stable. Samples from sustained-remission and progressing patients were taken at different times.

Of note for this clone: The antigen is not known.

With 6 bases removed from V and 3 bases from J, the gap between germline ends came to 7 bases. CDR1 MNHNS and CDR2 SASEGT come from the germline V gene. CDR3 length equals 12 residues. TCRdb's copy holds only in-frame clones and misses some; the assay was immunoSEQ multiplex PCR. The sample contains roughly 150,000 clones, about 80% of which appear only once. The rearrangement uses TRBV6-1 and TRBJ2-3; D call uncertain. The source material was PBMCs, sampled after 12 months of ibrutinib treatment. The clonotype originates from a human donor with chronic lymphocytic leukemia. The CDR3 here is CASRKDTDTQYF. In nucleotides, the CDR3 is TGTGCCAGCAGAAAGGATACAGATACGCAGTATTTT.